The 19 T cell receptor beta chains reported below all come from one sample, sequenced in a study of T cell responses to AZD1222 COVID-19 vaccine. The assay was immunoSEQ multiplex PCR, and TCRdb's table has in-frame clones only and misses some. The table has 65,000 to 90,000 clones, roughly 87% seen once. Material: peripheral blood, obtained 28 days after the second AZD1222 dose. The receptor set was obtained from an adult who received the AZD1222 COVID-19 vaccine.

This CDR3 reads CASSWTDGNTIYF. The CDR3, as DNA: TGTGCCAGCAGCTGGACAGACGGAAACACCATATATTTT. This chain connects TRBV11-1 to TRBJ1-3, with D tentatively TRBD1 (6 bases). CDR3 length: 13 residues. Trimming removed 4 bases from V and 4 bases from J, with 8 bases in between. Germline CDR1 reads SGHAT; CDR2 reads FQDESV (reference sequence).

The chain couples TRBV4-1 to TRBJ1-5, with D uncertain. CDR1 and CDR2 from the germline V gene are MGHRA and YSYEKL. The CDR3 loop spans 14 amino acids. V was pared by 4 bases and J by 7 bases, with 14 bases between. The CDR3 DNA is TGCGCCAGCAGCCCCACCACGGTCCGGCAGCCCCAGCATTTT. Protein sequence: CASSPTTVRQPQHF.

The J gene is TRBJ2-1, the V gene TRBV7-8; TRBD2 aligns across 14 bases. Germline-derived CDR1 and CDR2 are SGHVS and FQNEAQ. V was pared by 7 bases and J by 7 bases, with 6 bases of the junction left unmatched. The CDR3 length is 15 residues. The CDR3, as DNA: TGTGCCAGCACGGGACTAGCGGGAGCCGGGAATGAGCAGTTCTTC. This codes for CASTGLAGAGNEQFF.

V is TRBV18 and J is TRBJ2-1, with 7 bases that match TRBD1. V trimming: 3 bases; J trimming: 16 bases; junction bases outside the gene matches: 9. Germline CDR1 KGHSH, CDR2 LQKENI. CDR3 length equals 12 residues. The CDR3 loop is CASSPLGTENFF. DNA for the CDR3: TGTGCCAGCTCACCTCTGGGGACAGAGAATTTCTTC.

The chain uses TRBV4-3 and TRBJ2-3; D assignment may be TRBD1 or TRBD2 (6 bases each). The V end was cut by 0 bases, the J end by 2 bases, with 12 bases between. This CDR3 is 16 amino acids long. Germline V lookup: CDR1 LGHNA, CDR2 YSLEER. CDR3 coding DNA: TGCGCCAGCAGCCAAGATGTGGCGGGACACACAGATACGCAGTATTTT. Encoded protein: CASSQDVAGHTDTQYF.

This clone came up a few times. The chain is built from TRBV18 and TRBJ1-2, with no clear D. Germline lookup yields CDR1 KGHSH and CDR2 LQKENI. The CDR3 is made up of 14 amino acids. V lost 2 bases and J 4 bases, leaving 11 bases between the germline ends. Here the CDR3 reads CASSPTDGIYGYTF. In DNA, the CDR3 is TGTGCCAGCTCACCAACGGACGGAATCTATGGCTACACCTTC.

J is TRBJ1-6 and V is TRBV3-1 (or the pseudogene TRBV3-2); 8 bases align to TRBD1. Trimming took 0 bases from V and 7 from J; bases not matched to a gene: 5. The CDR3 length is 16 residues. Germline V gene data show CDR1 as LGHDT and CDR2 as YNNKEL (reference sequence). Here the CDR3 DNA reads TGTGCCAGCAGCCAAGATCAGCGACAGGGGAATTCACCCCTCCACTTT. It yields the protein CASSQDQRQGNSPLHF.

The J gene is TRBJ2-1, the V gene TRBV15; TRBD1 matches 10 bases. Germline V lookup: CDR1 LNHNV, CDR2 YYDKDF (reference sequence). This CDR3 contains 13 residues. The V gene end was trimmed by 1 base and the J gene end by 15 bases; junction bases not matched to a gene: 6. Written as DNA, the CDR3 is TGTGCCACCAGCAGAGGGGACAGGGGCTTTTTGTTCTTC. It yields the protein CATSRGDRGFLFF.

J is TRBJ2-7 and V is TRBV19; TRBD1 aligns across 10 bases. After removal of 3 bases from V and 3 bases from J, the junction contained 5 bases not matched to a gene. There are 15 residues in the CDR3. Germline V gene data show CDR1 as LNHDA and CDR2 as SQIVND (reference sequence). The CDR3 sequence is CASSITGQGHYEQYF. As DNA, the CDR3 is TGTGCCAGTAGTATTACGGGACAGGGGCACTACGAGCAGTACTTC.

The CDR3 protein is CASRLRVAPSYEQYF. CDR3 sequence (DNA): TGTGCAAGTCGCTTAAGGGTTGCGCCCTCCTACGAGCAGTACTTC. V and J are TRBV12-2 and TRBJ2-7. TRBV12-2 is a documented pseudogene. The CDR3 contains 15 residues.

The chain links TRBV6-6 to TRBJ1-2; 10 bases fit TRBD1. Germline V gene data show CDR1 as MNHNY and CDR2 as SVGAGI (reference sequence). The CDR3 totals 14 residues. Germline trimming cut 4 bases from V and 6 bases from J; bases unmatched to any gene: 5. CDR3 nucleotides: TGTGCCAGCAGTTTCCCCGGGACAGGGGATGGCTACACCTTC. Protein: CASSFPGTGDGYTF.

The CDR3 DNA reads as TGTGCCAGCAGCTCGTGGGGGGAAGCTTTCTTT. The encoded protein is CASSSWGEAFF. V is TRBV12-3 or TRBV12-4 and J is TRBJ1-1; maybe TRBD1 (5 bases). With 6 bases removed from V and 8 bases from J, the gap between germline ends came to 10 bases. The CDR3 length is 11 residues.

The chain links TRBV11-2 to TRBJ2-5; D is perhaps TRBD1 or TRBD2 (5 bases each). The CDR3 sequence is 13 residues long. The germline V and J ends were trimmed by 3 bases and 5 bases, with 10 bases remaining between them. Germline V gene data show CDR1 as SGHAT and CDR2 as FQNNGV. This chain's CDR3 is CASSFEGPETQYF. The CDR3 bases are TGTGCCAGCAGCTTCGAGGGGCCCGAGACCCAGTACTTC.

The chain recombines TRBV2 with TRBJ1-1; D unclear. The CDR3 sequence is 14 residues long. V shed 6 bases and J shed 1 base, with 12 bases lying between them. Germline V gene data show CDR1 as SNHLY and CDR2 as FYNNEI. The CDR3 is CASSNDGPNTEAFF. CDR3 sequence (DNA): TGTGCCAGCAGCAATGACGGACCGAACACTGAAGCTTTCTTT.

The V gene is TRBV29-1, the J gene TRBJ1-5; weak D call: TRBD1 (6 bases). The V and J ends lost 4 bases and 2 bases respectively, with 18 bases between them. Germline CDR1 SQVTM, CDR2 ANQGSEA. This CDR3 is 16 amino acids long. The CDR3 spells CSVAVGGAGGNQPQHF. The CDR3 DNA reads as TGCAGCGTTGCGGTCGGGGGGGCTGGGGGCAATCAGCCCCAGCATTTT.

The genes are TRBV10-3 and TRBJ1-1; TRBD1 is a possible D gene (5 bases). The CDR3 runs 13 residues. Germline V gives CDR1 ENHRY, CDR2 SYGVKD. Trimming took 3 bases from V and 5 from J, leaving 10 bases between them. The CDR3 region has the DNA TGTGCCATCAGTGAAAGGGGAGCAACTGAAGCTTTCTTT. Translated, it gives CAISERGATEAFF.

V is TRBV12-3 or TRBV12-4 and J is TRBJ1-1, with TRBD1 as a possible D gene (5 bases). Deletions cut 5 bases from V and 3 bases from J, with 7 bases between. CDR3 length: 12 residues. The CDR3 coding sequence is TGTGCCAGCAGTCCAGGGTACACTGAAGCTTTCTTT. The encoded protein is CASSPGYTEAFF.

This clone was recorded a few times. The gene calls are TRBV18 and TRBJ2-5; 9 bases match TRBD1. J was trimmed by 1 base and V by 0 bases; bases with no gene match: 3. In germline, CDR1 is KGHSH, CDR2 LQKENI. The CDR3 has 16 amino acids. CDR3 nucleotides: TGTGCCAGCTCACCACCCGGGACAGGGATCCAAGAGACCCAGTACTTC. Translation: CASSPPGTGIQETQYF.

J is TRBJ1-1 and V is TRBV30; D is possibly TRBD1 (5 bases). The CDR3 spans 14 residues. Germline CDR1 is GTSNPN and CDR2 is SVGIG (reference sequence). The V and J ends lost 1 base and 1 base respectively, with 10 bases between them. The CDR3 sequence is CAWSGVRGNTEAFF. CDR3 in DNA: TGTGCCTGGAGTGGAGTGAGGGGGAACACTGAAGCTTTCTTT.